The 14 T cell receptor beta chains in this list originate from one sample, sequenced in a study of CD8 T cells in ankylosing spondylitis. Study-wide results and caveats: Blood of patients with ankylosing spondylitis appeared to be characterized by a TCR beta motif of eight highly homologous variants.

One entry per CDR3 protein, called by TCRdb with MiXCR from the 5' RACE reads. The sample records 450,000 or so distinct CDR3 sequences, roughly a quarter being singletons. No antigen has been identified for these receptors. The sample comprised blood, either unsorted or a sorted T cell fraction (not recorded which). The receptors were gathered from a male donor with ankylosing spondylitis.

The chain links TRBV7-8 to TRBJ2-2; 14 positions agree with TRBD2. This CDR3 spans 20 amino acids. Germline loops: CDR1 SGHVS, CDR2 FQNEAQ. V was pared by 5 bases and J by 0 bases, with 11 bases of the junction left unmatched. This CDR3 reads CASSPPLGTSGSPNTGELFF. The CDR3 DNA reads TGTGCCAGCAGCCCCCCTTTAGGGACTAGCGGGAGCCCGAACACCGGGGAGCTGTTTTTT.

This sequence joins TRBV5-6 and TRBJ2-7; D perhaps matches TRBD1 (6 bases). Trimming removed 4 bases from V and 3 bases from J, with 11 bases in between. Germline assignment: CDR1 SGHDT and CDR2 YYEEEE. The length of the CDR3 is 13 residues. The DNA for the CDR3 is TGTGCCAGCAGCCGTCGGACAGTCTACGAGCAGTACGTC. Translating gives CASSRRTVYEQYV.

J is TRBJ2-1 and V is TRBV7-2; TRBD2 is a possible D gene (5 bases). The CDR3 contains 14 residues. Germline values: CDR1 SGHTA, CDR2 FQGNSA. Trimming took off 3 bases at V and 5 bases at J, with 11 bases between the two ends. The CDR3 loop reads CASSFTGMNNEQFF. In DNA, the CDR3 is TGTGCCAGCAGCTTTACCGGGATGAACAATGAGCAGTTCTTC.

This clonotype was found a few times. The chain recombines TRBV12-3 or TRBV12-4 with TRBJ2-3; 7 bases align to TRBD2. There are 15 residues in the CDR3. V lost 6 bases, J lost 3 bases, and 9 bases stayed unmatched. The CDR3: CASSGWGGRTDTQYF. CDR3 nucleotides: TGTGCCAGCAGCGGGTGGGGGGGGAGGACAGATACGCAGTATTTT.

The J gene is TRBJ2-3, the V gene TRBV7-9, with D possibly TRBD1 on 6 matching bases. The ends were cut back, 6 bases at V and 5 bases at J, with 12 bases in the middle. The CDR3 contains 13 residues. Germline loops: CDR1 SEHNR, CDR2 FQNEAQ (reference sequence). As DNA, the CDR3 is TGTGCCAGCAGACCAGGGGCCCGAGATACGCAGTATTTT. It is translated as CASRPGARDTQYF.

The CDR3 here is CSVDRQKTYTDSWDYGYTF. The CDR3 DNA is TGCAGCGTTGACCGTCAAAAAACATATACGGACTCCTGGGATTATGGCTACACCTTC. The chain uses TRBV29-1 and TRBJ1-2; D remains ambiguous. Per the germline V gene, CDR1 is SQVTM and CDR2 is ANQGSEA. The CDR3 is made up of 19 amino acids. Trimming pared 3 bases from V and 5 bases from J, leaving 31 bases between.

The gene calls are TRBV7-9 and TRBJ2-3; no clear D. Trimming shortened V by 2 bases and J by 6 bases, and 21 bases separated the two germline ends. The CDR3 consists of 17 residues. CDR1 SEHNR and CDR2 FQNEAQ come from the germline V gene (reference sequence). In nucleotides, the CDR3 is TGTGCCAGCAGCTTATACTCTACAATCCCTCCAACGGATACGCAGTATTTT. Translation: CASSLYSTIPPTDTQYF. The entire variable domain, with the rest obtained from reference TRBV7-9 and TRBJ2-3, is as follows: DTGVSQNPRHKITKRGQNVTFRCDPISEHNRLYWYRQTLGQGPEFLTYFQNEAQLEKSRLLSDRFSAERPKGSFSTLEIQRTEQGDSAMYLCASSLYSTIPPTDTQYFGPGTRLTVL.

The table lists this clonotype with a few counts. V is TRBV6-2 or TRBV6-3 and J is TRBJ2-3; D possibly corresponds to TRBD2 (6 bases). Germline V gene data show CDR1 as MNHEY and CDR2 as SVGEGT. The V gene lost 5 bases and the J gene lost 3 bases, with 12 bases spanning the gap. There are 14 residues in the CDR3. CDR3 in DNA: TGTGCCAGCAGTGGGCGGGACGAAACAGATACGCAGTATTTT. Translation: CASSGRDETDTQYF.

This chain joins TRBV21-1 and TRBJ2-5; TRBD1, the table's D call, lacks a check against the DNA. TRBV21-1 is a pseudogene locus. The CDR3 extends over 14 amino acids. The DNA of the CDR3 is TGTGCCAGCAGCAAAGGGGGCGCTATAGAGACCCAGTACTTC. It encodes CASSKGGAIETQYF.

The chain combines TRBV10-3 with TRBJ1-4, with D maybe TRBD1 (6 bases). V lost 2 bases to trimming and J lost 7 bases, with 23 bases between them. Germline assignment: CDR1 ENHRY and CDR2 SYGVKD. The CDR3 is 18 residues long. CDR3 DNA sequence: TGTGCCATCAGTGAGAGGGGCCCCGGCAGGGGTGATATTGAAAAACTGTTTTTT. Translating gives CAISERGPGRGDIEKLFF.

This clonotype has a handful of counts. The chain links TRBV7-2 to TRBJ1-1; no firm D call. This CDR3 region has 14 residues. Germline CDR1 and CDR2: SGHTA and FQGNSA. Trimming stripped 8 bases from V and 0 bases from J, with 13 bases between. This CDR3 is CASSPSGLNTEAFF. The CDR3 region has the DNA TGTGCCAGCTCCCCGTCGGGTCTGAACACTGAAGCTTTCTTT.

The chain links TRBV20-1 to TRBJ2-2; a weak D match, TRBD2 (5 bases). From germline, CDR1 is DFQATT and CDR2 SNEGSKA (reference sequence). This CDR3 region has 14 residues. V shed 5 bases and J shed 0 bases, with 10 bases lying between them. The DNA of the CDR3 is TGCAGTGCTCGGAGGCGCCCGAACACCGGGGAGCTGTTTTTT. This encodes CSARRRPNTGELFF.

Here the CDR3 reads CASSQGPGTDTQYF. The CDR3 nucleotides are TGTGCCAGCAGCCAAGGACCTGGCACAGATACGCAGTATTTT. The chain has TRBV7-9 and TRBJ2-3, with D hard to call. V lost 5 bases and J 1 base, leaving 10 bases between the germline ends. CDR1 is SEHNR, CDR2 FQNEAQ, per germline (reference sequence). The CDR3 consists of 14 residues.

The V gene is TRBV20-1, the J gene TRBJ2-5; no reliable D call. The CDR3 totals 11 residues. The germline V gene encodes CDR1 DFQATT and CDR2 SNEGSKA (reference sequence). Trimming cost V 6 bases and J 5 bases, with 10 bases left between them. CDR3 residues: CSAGWVETQYF. CDR3 DNA sequence: TGCAGTGCCGGTTGGGTGGAGACCCAGTACTTC.